The entry below describes one TCR beta chain. Since no conserved phenylalanine or tryptophan closes the CDR3, a read error is the likely cause. TCRdb passed the PCR reads through MiXCR, listing each CDR3 protein once. In the table there are fewer than 20,000 distinct CDR3 sequences, roughly 36% of which are singletons. The data were taken from a study of tumor-infiltrating lymphocytes in oesophageal squamous cell carcinoma. V lost 6 bases to trimming and J lost 10 bases, with 13 bases between them. CDR3 length: 12 amino acids. This clonotype originated in a male donor with esophageal squamous cell carcinoma. V and J are TRBV12-3 or TRBV12-4 and TRBJ2-1; TRBD1 is a possible D gene (6 bases). Material: esophageal tumor tissue. The CDR3 protein is CASRGASYEQFL. DNA of the CDR3: TGTGCCAGCAGGGGGGCCTCTTACGAGCAGTTCCTC.